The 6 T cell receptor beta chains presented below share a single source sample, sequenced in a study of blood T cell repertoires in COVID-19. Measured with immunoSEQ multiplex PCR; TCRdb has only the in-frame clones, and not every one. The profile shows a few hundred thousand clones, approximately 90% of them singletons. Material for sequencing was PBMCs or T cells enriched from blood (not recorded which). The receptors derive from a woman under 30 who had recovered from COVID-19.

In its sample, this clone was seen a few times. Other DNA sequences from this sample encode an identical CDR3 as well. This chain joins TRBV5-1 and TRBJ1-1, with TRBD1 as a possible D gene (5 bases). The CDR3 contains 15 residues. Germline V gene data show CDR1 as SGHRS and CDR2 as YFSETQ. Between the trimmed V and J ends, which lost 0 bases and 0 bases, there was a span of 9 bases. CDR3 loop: CASSLDSGMNTEAFF. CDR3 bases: TGCGCCAGCAGCTTGGATTCAGGGATGAACACTGAAGCTTTCTTT.

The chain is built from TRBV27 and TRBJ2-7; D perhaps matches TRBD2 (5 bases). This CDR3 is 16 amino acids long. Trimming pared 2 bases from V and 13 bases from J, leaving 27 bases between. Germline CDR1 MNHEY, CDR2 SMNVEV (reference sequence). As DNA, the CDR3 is TGTGCCAGCAGTTTACGAAGCGGACTTTTGTCTACGACTCCTTACTTC. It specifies CASSLRSGLLSTTPYF.

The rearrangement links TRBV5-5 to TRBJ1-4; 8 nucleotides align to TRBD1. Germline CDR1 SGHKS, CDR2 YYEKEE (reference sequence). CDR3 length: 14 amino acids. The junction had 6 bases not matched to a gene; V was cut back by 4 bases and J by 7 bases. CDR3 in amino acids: CASSRTGGGEKLFF. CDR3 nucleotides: TGTGCCAGCAGCCGAACAGGGGGTGGTGAAAAACTGTTTTTT.

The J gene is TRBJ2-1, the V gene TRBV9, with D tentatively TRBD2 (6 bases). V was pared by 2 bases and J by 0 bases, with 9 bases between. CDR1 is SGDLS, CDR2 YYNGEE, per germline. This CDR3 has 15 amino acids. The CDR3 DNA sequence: TGTGCCAGCAGCGTCGAGACTAGCTCCTACAATGAGCAGTTCTTC. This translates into CASSVETSSYNEQFF.

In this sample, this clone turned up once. The CDR3 DNA is TGCGCCAGCAGCCAGGGACAGAACGAGCAGTACTTC. Protein sequence: CASSQGQNEQYF. This sequence joins TRBV5-1 and TRBJ2-7; 7 bases fit TRBD1. J gave up 5 bases and V 4 bases, and 3 bases lay outside the gene matches. This CDR3 spans 12 amino acids. The germline CDR1 and CDR2 sequences are SGHRS and YFSETQ. Using reference TRBV5-1 and TRBJ2-7 for the parts outside the CDR3, the full variable domain is KAGVTQTPRYLIKTRGQQVTLSCSPISGHRSVSWYQQTPGQGLQFLFEYFSETQRNKGNFPGRFSGRQFSNSRSEMNVSTLELGDSALYLCASSQGQNEQYFGPGTRLTVT.

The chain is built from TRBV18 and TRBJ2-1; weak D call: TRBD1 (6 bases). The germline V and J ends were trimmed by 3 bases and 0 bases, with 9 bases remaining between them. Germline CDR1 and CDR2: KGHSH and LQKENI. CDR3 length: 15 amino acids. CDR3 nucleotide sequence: TGTGCCAGCTCACCCTTAGGGGGCTCCTACAATGAGCAGTTCTTC. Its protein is CASSPLGGSYNEQFF.